This T cell receptor (beta chain) was found in a study of blood T cell repertoires in COVID-19. The germline V and J ends were trimmed by 1 base and 5 bases, with 20 bases remaining between them. CDR1 is SGHAT and CDR2 is FQNNGV in the germline V gene. This CDR3 comprises 18 residues. Sequencing was performed with immunoSEQ multiplex PCR; in TCRdb, only in-frame clones are kept and a portion is missing. The repertoire holds about 53,000 clones, with about three quarters as singletons. The TCR sequence derives from a man aged 70-80 years with active or convalescent COVID-19. The chain couples TRBV11-2 to TRBJ2-2; TRBD2 is a possible D gene (6 bases). Input material: peripheral blood. This CDR3 reads CASSLGRPGRLRTGELFF. The CDR3, as DNA: TGTGCCAGCAGCTTAGGGAGACCAGGGAGGTTGAGAACCGGGGAGCTGTTTTTT.